These 32 T cell receptor beta chains share one sample of origin, sequenced in a study of spatial heterogeneity in lung cancer. The time point denotes: sample taken at primary tumor resection. In each case, whole RNA from tumor, nontumor lung or frozen PBMC was sequenced unsorted. In TCRdb, the 5' RACE reads were re-called with MiXCR into one record per CDR3 protein. This sample has approximately 39,000 distinct CDR3 sequences; 5.8% occur once, and the top ten carry around a tenth. The starting material was PBMCs, obtained at surgery. The receptors here all came from a male donor with early-stage non-small cell lung cancer.

This clonotype occurred many times. The chain combines TRBV5-1 with TRBJ2-7; TRBD1 might be the D (5 bases). The V end was cut by 0 bases, the J end by 5 bases, with 15 bases between. The CDR3 has 15 residues. Germline V gene data show CDR1 as SGHRS and CDR2 as YFSETQ. CDR3 nucleotide sequence: TGCGCCAGCAGCTTGGCGGCAGGGTTTGAACACGAGCAGTACTTC. Its protein is CASSLAAGFEHEQYF.

This clonotype was recorded at least ten times. V usage is TRBV12-3 or TRBV12-4 and J usage is TRBJ1-1; weak D call: TRBD1 (5 bases). The CDR3 consists of 14 residues. With 6 bases removed from V and 1 base from J, the gap between germline ends came to 12 bases. The CDR3 reads CASRLGEGNTEAFF. The CDR3 DNA is TGTGCCAGCAGACTGGGGGAAGGGAACACTGAAGCTTTCTTT.

This clonotype was found a few times. This chain connects TRBV4-3 to TRBJ1-3; unclear D gene. Germline CDR1 is LGHNA and CDR2 is YSLEER. V was cut by 1 base and J by 2 bases, with 9 bases left in between. CDR3 length: 15 residues. CDR3 DNA sequence: TGCGCCAGCAGCCAAGGGGTGACCGCTGGAAACACCATATATTTT. This translates into CASSQGVTAGNTIYF.

Ten or more counts support this clonotype. The chain's CDR3 is CASSADLSNTGELFF. DNA of the CDR3: TGTGCCAGCAGCGCTGACTTGTCGAACACCGGGGAGCTGTTTTTT. The chain recombines TRBV3-1 with TRBJ2-2, with no clear D. The V gene's germline CDR1 is LGHDT and CDR2 YNNKEL (reference sequence). The germline V and J ends were trimmed by 5 bases and 0 bases, with 10 bases remaining between them. The CDR3 has 15 residues. The full variable domain, rest sourced from reference TRBV3-1 and TRBJ2-2, is DTAVSQTPKYLVTQMGNDKSIKCEQNLGHDTMYWYKQDSKKFLKIMFSYNNKELIINETVPNRFSPKSPDKAHLNLHINSLELGDSAVYFCASSADLSNTGELFFGEGSRLTVL.

This clonotype has ten or more counts. The CDR3 DNA reads as TGTGCCAGCTCCCCTCCGGACAGGACCGGGGTGTTTTTT. Encoded protein: CASSPPDRTGVFF. The chain couples TRBV18 to TRBJ1-4, with 7 bases that match TRBD1. From germline, CDR1 is KGHSH and CDR2 LQKENI. J was trimmed by 15 bases and V by 6 bases; bases with no gene match: 13. The CDR3 totals 13 residues. Combining the CDR3 with reference TRBV18 and TRBJ1-4 gives the whole variable domain NAGVMQNPRHLVRRRGQEARLRCSPMKGHSHVYWYRQLPEEGLKFMVYLQKENIIDESGMPKERFSAEFPKEGPSILRIQQVVRGDSAAYFCASSPPDRTGVFFGSGTQLSVL.

The J gene is TRBJ1-1, the V gene TRBV29-1, with a possible D match to TRBD1 (5 bases). CDR3 length equals 12 residues. Germline values: CDR1 SQVTM, CDR2 ANQGSEA. Trimming shortened V by 8 bases and J by 1 base, and 11 bases separated the two germline ends. CDR3 protein: CSSGTANTEAFF. DNA of the CDR3: TGCAGCTCCGGGACGGCGAACACTGAAGCTTTCTTT.

This clonotype was counted at least ten times. The chain uses TRBV9 and TRBJ1-2; TRBD1 aligns across 7 bases. Looked up from germline, CDR1 is SGDLS and CDR2 is YYNGEE. Trimming removed 0 bases from V and 4 bases from J; junction bases left unmatched: 6. There are 15 residues in the CDR3. Here the CDR3 reads CASSVEGGRGYGYTF. In DNA, the CDR3 is TGTGCCAGCAGCGTAGAAGGGGGCCGAGGCTATGGCTACACCTTC.

The rearrangement links TRBV10-3 to TRBJ2-7; D is perhaps TRBD1 (5 bases). V lost 6 bases, J lost 5 bases, and 8 bases lay in between. Germline V gene lookup returns CDR1 ENHRY and CDR2 SYGVKD. The CDR3 has 11 residues. The CDR3 loop is CAIRQGNEQYF. In DNA form, the CDR3 reads TGTGCCATCAGGCAGGGAAACGAGCAGTACTTC.

This clonotype was recorded at least ten times. The chain couples TRBV9 to TRBJ2-2; D is ambiguous. V was shortened by 7 bases and J by 5 bases, with 9 bases between the two germline ends. Per the germline V gene, CDR1 is SGDLS and CDR2 is YYNGEE. The CDR3 length is 12 residues. In nucleotides, the CDR3 is TGTGCCAGCCGAAGAGAGACCGGGGAGCTGTTTTTT. It translates to CASRRETGELFF. The full variable domain, rest sourced from reference TRBV9 and TRBJ2-2, is DSGVTQTPKHLITATGQRVTLRCSPRSGDLSVYWYQQSLDQGLQFLIQYYNGEERAKGNILERFSAQQFPDLHSELNLSSLELGDSALYFCASRRETGELFFGEGSRLTVL.

With respect to this clonotype: Being one base from a much bigger clone, this may be a read error. The chain recombines TRBV6-2 or TRBV6-3 with TRBJ2-3; 11 nucleotides line up with TRBD2. The CDR3 sequence is 17 residues long. Germline V gives CDR1 MNHEY, CDR2 SVGEGT. CDR3 sequence reads: CASSYSWLAGGAETQYF. CDR3 bases: TGTGCCAGCAGTTACTCTTGGCTAGCGGGGGGCGCAGAGACGCAGTATTTT.

This clonotype appeared once. CDR3 coding DNA: TGTGCCAGCAGCCCTGACAGCCAAGAGACCCAGTACTTC. The encoded protein is CASSPDSQETQYF. The chain combines TRBV3-1 with TRBJ2-5; possible D gene TRBD1, 5 bases. Trimming left V 4 bases short and J 1 base short, with 7 bases between. This CDR3 contains 13 residues. Per germline, CDR1 LGHDT and CDR2 YNNKEL (reference sequence).

This clonotype was recorded at least ten times. The chain has TRBV4-3 and TRBJ2-1; 13 bases line up with TRBD2. The CDR3 runs to 15 residues. The V segment lost 5 bases and the J segment 10 bases; nucleotides outside the gene matches: 8. CDR1 is LGHNA and CDR2 is YSLEER in the germline V gene. This CDR3 reads CASSETSGGAWEQFF. For the CDR3, the DNA is TGCGCCAGCAGCGAAACTAGCGGGGGGGCTTGGGAGCAGTTCTTC.

This clonotype occurred many times. This chain connects TRBV21-1 to TRBJ2-7; whether TRBD1, the table's D call, matches the DNA was not checked. TRBV21-1 constitutes a pseudogene. This CDR3 region has 19 residues. DNA of the CDR3: TGTGCCAGCAGCAAAGAACGGGTCCGGGACAGAGTTTGCTCCTACGAGCAGTACTTC. The encoded protein is CASSKERVRDRVCSYEQYF.

This clonotype was recorded at least ten times. The chain links TRBV5-1 to TRBJ2-2; a weak D match, TRBD2 (6 bases). Trimming removed 5 bases from V and 5 bases from J, with 10 bases in between. The CDR3 totals 13 residues. The V gene's germline CDR1 is SGHRS and CDR2 YFSETQ. CDR3 DNA: TGCGCCAGCAGTTACGGGGGTACCGGGGAGCTGTTTTTT. Translation: CASSYGGTGELFF.

This clonotype has a count of ten or more. The V gene is TRBV20-1, the J gene TRBJ1-1, with D possibly being TRBD1 (5 bases). The CDR3 loop spans 14 amino acids. V was trimmed by 1 base and J by 0 bases, leaving 9 bases between them. Germline assignment: CDR1 DFQATT and CDR2 SNEGSKA (reference sequence). This CDR3 reads CSARGGSMNTEAFF. In DNA form, the CDR3 reads TGCAGTGCTAGAGGGGGGTCCATGAACACTGAAGCTTTCTTT.

Notes on this clonotype: Given a much more abundant clone one base away, this may be a read error. This chain links TRBV20-1 with TRBJ2-3; 10 bases are shared with TRBD2. The CDR3 runs 15 residues. J was trimmed by 2 bases and V by 7 bases; bases with no gene match: 9. The germline gives CDR1 DFQATT, CDR2 SNEGSKA (reference sequence). CDR3 sequence reads: CSVTLAGRATDTQYF. The CDR3 bases are TGCAGTGTCACACTAGCGGGGAGGGCCACAGATACGCAGTATTTT.

The V call is TRBV4-3, the J call TRBJ1-6; tentatively, D is TRBD1 (6 bases). The germline CDR1 and CDR2 sequences are LGHNA and YSLEER. The CDR3 extends over 19 amino acids. The V gene lost 0 bases and the J gene lost 0 bases, with 15 bases spanning the gap. CDR3 region: CASSQDTRRGSSYNSPLHF. The DNA for the CDR3 is TGCGCCAGCAGCCAAGATACTAGGAGGGGGAGCTCCTATAATTCACCCCTCCACTTT.

The rearrangement uses TRBV6-5 and TRBJ1-2; unclear D gene. Per the germline V gene, CDR1 is MNHEY and CDR2 is SVGAGI. Between the trimmed V and J ends, which lost 8 bases and 6 bases, there was a span of 13 bases. The CDR3 loop spans 12 amino acids. The CDR3 DNA reads TGTGCCAGCCATAGCCCACAACATGGCTACACCTTC. Translating gives CASHSPQHGYTF.

The chain combines TRBV18 with TRBJ1-1, with TRBD1 matching 7 bases. Per the germline V gene, CDR1 is KGHSH and CDR2 is LQKENI. V gave up 6 bases and J gave up 1 base; unmatched junction bases: 8. CDR3 length: 15 amino acids. This CDR3 is CASSRGGTENTEAFF. CDR3 in DNA: TGTGCCAGCTCCCGAGGGGGGACAGAGAACACTGAAGCTTTCTTT.

On this clonotype: This may come from a read error, since a much larger clone is one base off. The J gene is TRBJ2-7, the V gene TRBV14, with D hard to call. This CDR3 region has 11 residues. V lost 5 bases, J lost 2 bases, and 4 bases lay in between. Germline values: CDR1 SGHDN, CDR2 FVKESK. CDR3 protein: CASSAAYEQYF. CDR3 DNA: TGTGCCAGCAGCGCGGCCTACGAGCAGTACTTC.

The chain uses TRBV9 and TRBJ1-6; D is unresolved. V gave up 2 bases and J gave up 7 bases, with 7 bases separating them. The CDR3 extends over 13 amino acids. CDR1 and CDR2 from the germline V gene are SGDLS and YYNGEE. As DNA, the CDR3 is TGTGCCAGCAGCGTCCAACCCAATTCACCCCTCCACTTT. Its protein is CASSVQPNSPLHF.

This clonotype was counted only a few times. The chain joins TRBV7-9 to TRBJ2-1; 7 bases fit TRBD1. Germline lookup yields CDR1 SEHNR and CDR2 FQNEAQ (reference sequence). This CDR3 is 15 amino acids long. J gave up 1 base and V 4 bases, and 4 bases lay outside the gene matches. CDR3 DNA sequence: TGTGCCAGCAGCTCCGGGGACAGATCCTACAATGAGCAGTTCTTC. As protein: CASSSGDRSYNEQFF.

This clonotype was seen ten or more times. V gene TRBV3-1 combines with J gene TRBJ1-1; D is unresolved. The V end was cut by 7 bases, the J end by 3 bases, with 9 bases between. Germline values: CDR1 LGHDT, CDR2 YNNKEL (reference sequence). This CDR3 is 12 amino acids long. In nucleotides, the CDR3 is TGTGCCAGCACCCGAACGGACACTGAAGCTTTCTTT. This translates into CASTRTDTEAFF.

This clonotype occurred many times. The chain uses TRBV5-4 and TRBJ1-2; D ambiguous. V was cut by 0 bases and J by 0 bases, with 9 bases left in between. CDR1 and CDR2 from the germline V gene are SGHNT and YYREEE (reference sequence). CDR3 length: 15 amino acids. The CDR3 region has the DNA TGTGCCAGCAGCTTGGCCAGCGGAGCTAACTATGGCTACACCTTC. It specifies CASSLASGANYGYTF.

This clonotype has a handful of counts. The V gene is TRBV15, the J gene TRBJ2-3, with D hard to call. The germline CDR1 and CDR2 sequences are LNHNV and YYDKDF (reference sequence). V lost 2 bases and J lost 0, with 3 bases in between. There are 13 residues in the CDR3. The CDR3 is CATSRSSTDTQYF. The CDR3, as DNA: TGTGCCACCAGCAGATCCAGCACAGATACGCAGTATTTT.

This clonotype was observed many times. V usage is TRBV11-2 and J usage is TRBJ2-5; D remains unclear. The germline gives CDR1 SGHAT, CDR2 FQNNGV. Between the trimmed V and J ends, which lost 5 bases and 2 bases, there was a span of 9 bases. The CDR3 is 13 amino acids. The CDR3 DNA follows: TGTGCCAGCAGCCCCCAGGTACAAGAGACCCAGTACTTC. Its protein is CASSPQVQETQYF.

The table lists this clonotype with many counts. The chain couples TRBV20-1 to TRBJ2-1; 10 bases are shared with TRBD2. The CDR3 spans 15 residues. Germline loops: CDR1 DFQATT, CDR2 SNEGSKA (reference sequence). The trim removed 1 base at V and 7 bases at J, leaving 7 bases unmatched. The CDR3 reads CSARVRRTSGNEQFF. The CDR3 DNA is TGCAGTGCTAGAGTTAGGAGGACTAGCGGTAATGAGCAGTTCTTC.

This clonotype was counted ten times or more. V is TRBV27 and J is TRBJ2-5; D ambiguous. Between the trimmed V and J ends, which lost 4 bases and 5 bases, there was a span of 14 bases. CDR1 and CDR2 (germline): MNHEY, SMNVEV (reference sequence). The CDR3 covers 14 residues. DNA of the CDR3: TGTGCCAGCAGTTATTCGGGCTTTTACGAGACCCAGTACTTC. Amino acids: CASSYSGFYETQYF.

This clonotype showed up many times. The genes are TRBV6-5 and TRBJ2-1; D gene ambiguous. Germline V gene lookup returns CDR1 MNHEY and CDR2 SVGAGI. The CDR3 is made up of 13 amino acids. Trimming shortened V by 3 bases and J by 3 bases, and 6 bases separated the two germline ends. CDR3 DNA: TGTGCCAGCAGTTATGCCGGCTACAATGAGCAGTTCTTC. This encodes CASSYAGYNEQFF.

This clonotype came up many times. V gene TRBV5-5 combines with J gene TRBJ2-7; D might be TRBD1 or TRBD2, each matching 5 bases. Germline V lookup: CDR1 SGHKS, CDR2 YYEKEE (reference sequence). Trimming pared 3 bases from V and 3 bases from J, leaving 13 bases between. This CDR3 contains 14 residues. The CDR3 sequence is CASSSGTAFYEQYF. CDR3 coding DNA: TGTGCCAGCAGCTCCGGGACGGCTTTCTACGAGCAGTACTTC.

This clonotype came up many times. The rearrangement uses TRBV11-3 and TRBJ2-5; maybe TRBD2 (6 bases). The V gene's germline CDR1 is SGHNT and CDR2 YENEEA. Trimming took off 1 base at V and 1 base at J, with 10 bases between the two ends. There are 15 residues in the CDR3. This CDR3 is CASSLVRGSQETQYF. CDR3 in DNA: TGTGCCAGCAGCTTAGTACGGGGGAGCCAAGAGACCCAGTACTTC.

V and J are TRBV7-3 and TRBJ2-1; no reliable D call. There are 15 residues in the CDR3. Deletions cut 6 bases from V and 2 bases from J, with 14 bases between. CDR1 SGHTA and CDR2 FQGTGA come from the germline V gene. The CDR3: CASSPGVVAYNEQFF. The CDR3 bases are TGTGCCAGCAGTCCGGGCGTAGTCGCCTACAATGAGCAGTTCTTC.